These 27 T cell receptor beta chains were sequenced from one sample in a study of post-analysis software for immune sequencing data. Overall study results and limits: About five TRBV segments (TRBV5-6, TRBV5-1 and TRBV20-1 among them) occurred more frequently in patients than in controls.

What these receptors recognize is not known. TCR beta cDNA libraries included unique molecular identifiers. TCRdb reprocessed the PCR reads via MiXCR and lists one record per CDR3 protein. The sample contains under 900,000 distinct CDR3 sequences, around 53% of which appear only once. The sample was blood. The source is a girl under 18 with multiple sclerosis.

The rearrangement uses TRBV29-1 and TRBJ2-4; D possibly corresponds to TRBD2 (6 bases). This CDR3 region has 16 residues. Between the trimmed V and J ends, which lost 1 base and 2 bases, there was a span of 15 bases. CDR1 is SQVTM and CDR2 is ANQGSEA in the germline V gene. The CDR3 sequence: CSVEGGLAETKNIQYF. CDR3 bases: TGCAGCGTTGAAGGGGGTTTAGCGGAAACCAAAAACATTCAGTACTTC. The whole variable domain, remainder taken from reference TRBV29-1 and TRBJ2-4, is SAVISQKPSRDICQRGTSLTIQCQVDSQVTMMFWYRQQPGQSLTLIATANQGSEATYESGFVIDKFPISRPNLTFSTLTVSNMSPEDSSIYLCSVEGGLAETKNIQYFGAGTRLSVL.

The chain has TRBV3-1 and TRBJ2-7; 7 positions agree with TRBD1. This CDR3 region has 15 residues. The J segment lost 2 bases and the V segment lost 1 base, leaving 5 bases of the junction unmatched. The V gene's germline CDR1 is LGHDT and CDR2 YNNKEL (reference sequence). The CDR3 nucleotides read TGTGCCAGCAGCCAAGGGTGGCAGGGGGCCTACGAGCAGTACTTC. Translating gives CASSQGWQGAYEQYF.

CDR3 sequence reads: CASSVVGRTDTQYF. Here the CDR3 DNA reads TGTGCCAGCAGCGTCGTAGGGAGGACGGATACGCAGTATTTT. This rearrangement joins TRBV9 to TRBJ2-3, with a tentative D call TRBD2 (6 bases). Germline CDR1 reads SGDLS; CDR2 reads YYNGEE. Trimming removed 2 bases at V and 6 bases at J, with 13 bases between. This CDR3 region has 14 residues.

The chain combines TRBV9 with TRBJ2-7; D may be TRBD1 (8 bases). Germline CDR1 is SGDLS and CDR2 is YYNGEE. V gave up 0 bases and J gave up 2 bases, with 15 bases separating them. The CDR3 totals 16 residues. The CDR3 nucleotides read TGTGCCAGCAGCGTAGATAACAGGGGGGGAGCCTACGAGCAGTACTTC. Translation: CASSVDNRGGAYEQYF.

This sequence joins TRBV20-1 and TRBJ2-5, with 8 positions matching TRBD1. Germline CDR1 reads DFQATT; CDR2 reads SNEGSKA (reference sequence). J lost 2 bases, V lost 0 bases, and 8 bases had no gene match. This CDR3 has 16 residues. The CDR3 DNA is TGCAGTGCTAGAGATGGGCCCAGGACAGGGCAAGAGACCCAGTACTTC. It translates to CSARDGPRTGQETQYF.

The rearrangement uses TRBV20-1 and TRBJ2-7; 11 nucleotides align to TRBD2. The ends lost 4 bases at V and 0 bases at J; junction bases unmatched: 5. CDR3 length: 15 amino acids. Germline values: CDR1 DFQATT, CDR2 SNEGSKA (reference sequence). CDR3 coding DNA: TGCAGTGCTAAAGATAGCGGGAGGGTCTCCTACGAGCAGTACTTC. Translation: CSAKDSGRVSYEQYF.

J is TRBJ2-7 and V is TRBV4-1; 15 bases line up with TRBD2. The CDR3 is 18 amino acids. Germline assignment: CDR1 MGHRA and CDR2 YSYEKL. V lost 0 bases to trimming and J lost 0 bases; unmatched junction nucleotides: 3. CDR3 residues: CASSQEGLAGGRSYEQYF. The CDR3 DNA reads TGCGCCAGCAGCCAAGAGGGACTAGCGGGAGGCCGCTCCTACGAGCAGTACTTC.

The chain employs TRBV12-3 or TRBV12-4 and TRBJ2-6; possible D gene TRBD2, 6 bases. V was shortened by 6 bases and J by 1 base, with 13 bases between the two germline ends. CDR3 length: 16 amino acids. As DNA, the CDR3 is TGTGCCAGCAGACACTCTGGGGGGTCTGGGGCCAACGTCCTGACTTTC. Its translation is CASRHSGGSGANVLTF.

This clonotype came up a few times. V and J are TRBV12-3 or TRBV12-4 and TRBJ2-7; 11 bases agree with TRBD1. This CDR3 contains 13 residues. Trimming cost V 6 bases and J 7 bases; bases outside gene matches: 5. The CDR3 region has the DNA TGTGCCAGCAGGGACGGGACAGGGGGAGAGCAGTACTTC. Its protein is CASRDGTGGEQYF.

This chain joins TRBV5-1 and TRBJ2-5; D unresolved. Between the trimmed V and J ends, which lost 2 bases and 2 bases, there was a span of 13 bases. Germline CDR1 and CDR2: SGHRS and YFSETQ. CDR3 length: 15 amino acids. CDR3 amino acids: CASSFIWAGQETQYF. CDR3 in DNA: TGCGCCAGCAGCTTTATTTGGGCAGGACAAGAGACCCAGTACTTC.

The chain couples TRBV27 to TRBJ2-1, with 10 bases matching TRBD2. The germline gives CDR1 MNHEY, CDR2 SMNVEV (reference sequence). J lost 4 bases, V lost 8 bases, and 11 bases had no gene match. The CDR3 is 16 amino acids. This chain's CDR3 is CASHPFSGGVYNEQFF. DNA for the CDR3: TGTGCCAGCCACCCCTTCAGCGGGGGGGTTTACAATGAGCAGTTCTTC.

This clonotype appeared a few times. The CDR3 nucleotides are TGCAGCGCTCTTCACCTCGGGACTAGCGCCGACAATGAGCAGTTCTTC. It encodes CSALHLGTSADNEQFF. V is TRBV29-1 and J is TRBJ2-1, with TRBD2 matching 10 bases. Losses at the gene ends were 7 bases for V and 5 bases for J; bases not matched to a gene: 14. Germline V gives CDR1 SQVTM, CDR2 ANQGSEA. This CDR3 is built from 16 residues.

The J gene is TRBJ1-2, the V gene TRBV5-1, with a possible D match to TRBD1 (5 bases). CDR1 SGHRS and CDR2 YFSETQ come from the germline V gene. The CDR3 contains 12 residues. The germline V and J ends were trimmed by 6 bases and 5 bases, with 11 bases remaining between them. CDR3 residues: CASNSGGYGYTF. DNA of the CDR3: TGCGCCAGCAACTCGGGGGGTTATGGCTACACCTTC.

Only a few counts were recorded for this clonotype. CDR3 nucleotides: TGTGCCAGCAGCTTACTTTCGCGGGAGGGCGTTGAGCAGTACTTC. It translates to CASSLLSREGVEQYF. V is TRBV7-8 and J is TRBJ2-7, with 9 positions matching TRBD2. This CDR3 comprises 15 residues. Trimming removed 2 bases from V and 7 bases from J; junction bases left unmatched: 9. CDR1 and CDR2 from the germline V gene are SGHVS and FQNEAQ. Looking up the rest from reference TRBV7-8 and TRBJ2-7 gives the full variable domain: GAGVSQSPRYKVAKRGQDVALRCDPISGHVSLFWYQQALGQGPEFLTYFQNEAQLDKSGLPSDRFFAERPEGSVSTLKIQRTQQEDSAVYLCASSLLSREGVEQYFGPGTRLTVT.

V is TRBV20-1 and J is TRBJ2-7, with 7 bases aligning to TRBD1. Germline V lookup: CDR1 DFQATT, CDR2 SNEGSKA (reference sequence). V lost 6 bases and J lost 0; bases outside the gene matches: 8. This CDR3 is 14 amino acids long. CDR3: CSATPGQTSYEQYF. The DNA of the CDR3 is TGCAGTGCCACGCCGGGACAGACCTCCTACGAGCAGTACTTC.

This clonotype has just one count. Written as DNA, the CDR3 is TGTGCCAGCAGCTTAGGTAGCGGGATTGGGGACGAGCAGTACTTC. This translates into CASSLGSGIGDEQYF. The V gene is TRBV7-9, the J gene TRBJ2-4; 8 bases fit TRBD2. The end of the DNA is better explained by TRBJ2-7, so the J call may be wrong. The CDR3 extends over 15 amino acids. Germline V CDR1 and CDR2: SEHNR, FQNEAQ (reference sequence).

The chain carries TRBV6-1 and TRBJ2-6, with D perhaps TRBD1 (6 bases). The CDR3 is made up of 18 amino acids. V lost 6 bases to trimming and J lost 0 bases, with 18 bases between them. Germline V CDR1 and CDR2: MNHNS, SASEGT. CDR3 nucleotides: TGTGCCAGCAGGCACCCGGACAGCTTCTACTCTGGGGCCAACGTCCTGACTTTC. It encodes CASRHPDSFYSGANVLTF.

This clonotype was counted only a few times. The chain recombines TRBV10-3 with TRBJ2-1, with 9 bases aligning to TRBD1. J gave up 6 bases and V 6 bases, and 9 bases lay outside the gene matches. Germline CDR1 reads ENHRY; CDR2 reads SYGVKD. The CDR3 runs 15 residues. CDR3 sequence (DNA): TGTGCCATCAGGACTACAGGGGGCGGAGGCAATGAGCAGTTCTTC. Encoded protein: CAIRTTGGGGNEQFF.

In nucleotides, the CDR3 is TGTGCCAGCAGTGATTCCTTCCCTCGACTAGCGGGAGTATTGCAGTACTTC. Translation: CASSDSFPRLAGVLQYF. This chain joins TRBV25-1 and TRBJ2-4, with 12 nucleotides matching TRBD2. V shed 3 bases and J 13 bases; nucleotides not matched to a gene: 16. Germline-derived CDR1 and CDR2 are MGHDK and SYGVNS. This CDR3 is 17 amino acids long.

The V gene is TRBV29-1, the J gene TRBJ2-3; 11 bases map to TRBD1. The trim removed 7 bases at V and 1 base at J, leaving 10 bases unmatched. CDR3 length: 16 amino acids. Germline CDR1 reads SQVTM; CDR2 reads ANQGSEA. The CDR3 DNA reads TGCAGCGCCGAGCCCCGGGACAGGGGGGGCACAGATACGCAGTATTTT. As protein: CSAEPRDRGGTDTQYF.

The V and J genes are TRBV7-3 and TRBJ2-1; TRBD1 agrees at 8 bases. CDR1 is SGHTA, CDR2 FQGTGA, per germline. This CDR3 contains 16 residues. V lost 5 bases, J lost 8 bases, and 14 bases stayed unmatched. The CDR3 DNA sequence: TGTGCCAGCAGCCGCACCCAGACAGGGGTCGGCGATGAGCAGTTCTTC. This gives the protein CASSRTQTGVGDEQFF. Together with reference TRBV7-3 and TRBJ2-1, the CDR3 gives the full variable domain: GAGVSQTPSNKVTEKGKYVELRCDPISGHTALYWYRQSLGQGPEFLIYFQGTGAADDSGLPNDRFFAVRPEGSVSTLKIQRTERGDSAVYLCASSRTQTGVGDEQFFGPGTRLTVL.

This clonotype has more than one count but fewer than ten. V usage is TRBV20-1 and J usage is TRBJ2-3; D uncertain. Germline V CDR1 and CDR2: DFQATT, SNEGSKA (reference sequence). V was clipped by 3 bases and J by 2 bases, with 9 bases between them. This CDR3 comprises 13 residues. The CDR3 here is CSASNTATDTQYF. CDR3 bases: TGCAGTGCTAGTAACACAGCCACAGATACGCAGTATTTT.

The V and J genes are TRBV6-6 and TRBJ2-1; 8 positions agree with TRBD1. The germline CDR1 and CDR2 sequences are MNHNY and SVGAGI (reference sequence). V lost 4 bases to trimming and J lost 10 bases; unmatched junction nucleotides: 15. The CDR3 runs to 16 residues. The CDR3 region has the DNA TGTGCCAGCAGTTCCCCCAGGGGGCCTTCCTCGCGGGAGCAGTTCTTC. Its protein is CASSSPRGPSSREQFF.

The chain uses TRBV20-1 and TRBJ2-3, with D perhaps matching TRBD1 (6 bases). Trimming stripped 5 bases from V and 0 bases from J, with 12 bases between. Germline assignment: CDR1 DFQATT and CDR2 SNEGSKA (reference sequence). This CDR3 contains 14 residues. The CDR3 bases are TGCAGTGCTCCACCCGACAGGAGCACAGATACGCAGTATTTT. Translated: CSAPPDRSTDTQYF.

In its sample, this clonotype was seen a few times. The chain uses TRBV29-1 and TRBJ2-7, with 8 bases aligning to TRBD1. Unmatched junction bases numbered 7, after V lost 3 bases and J lost 6 bases. Germline assignment: CDR1 SQVTM and CDR2 ANQGSEA. CDR3 size: 13 residues. The CDR3 region has the DNA TGCAGCGTTGATAGGCAGGGGGCGGGCGAGCAGTACTTC. It yields the protein CSVDRQGAGEQYF.

The chain joins TRBV25-1 to TRBJ2-7; 10 bases match TRBD1. This CDR3 contains 14 residues. V lost 6 bases and J lost 2; bases outside the gene matches: 4. Germline values: CDR1 MGHDK, CDR2 SYGVNS. CDR3 sequence (DNA): TGTGCCAGCAGCCGGGACAGGGGCACCTACGAGCAGTACTTC. Protein product: CASSRDRGTYEQYF.

V usage is TRBV29-1 and J usage is TRBJ1-4; no clear D. The CDR3 is made up of 11 amino acids. V was cut by 7 bases and J by 6 bases, with 9 bases left in between. Germline V CDR1 and CDR2: SQVTM, ANQGSEA. In nucleotides, the CDR3 is TGCAGCGGGGGTGAGGATGAAAAACTGTTTTTT. It specifies CSGGEDEKLFF.